The clone carrying this T cell receptor beta chain was picked up many times. The antigen is unknown. The sample originates from a study of CD8 T cells in ankylosing spondylitis. Molecular-barcoded quantitative 5'-RACE produced these TCR beta libraries. TCRdb itself ran the 5' RACE reads through MiXCR, one entry per CDR3 protein. Of some 140,000 distinct CDR3 sequences in the sample, more than 7% were seen once. Regarding the study as a whole: Certain motif variants had earlier been reported in reactive arthritis synovial fluid and blood.

The CDR3 contains 14 residues. Trimming cost V 7 bases and J 4 bases; bases outside gene matches: 9. Germline assignment: CDR1 MNHEY and CDR2 SVGAGI. This TCR was sampled from a male donor with ankylosing spondylitis. The chain joins TRBV6-5 to TRBJ1-1; TRBD1 matches 7 bases. Sequences were obtained from synovial fluid, either unsorted or a sorted T cell fraction (not recorded which). This chain's CDR3 is CASKLDRARTEAFF. CDR3 in DNA: TGTGCCAGCAAGTTAGACAGGGCTCGCACTGAAGCTTTCTTT.